Listed below are T cell receptor beta chains from one sample, sequenced in a study of CD8+CD57+ T cells in acquired aplastic anemia. TCRdb reprocessed the reads via MiXCR and lists one record per CDR3 protein. The sample records approximately 220,000 distinct CDR3 sequences, roughly 45% being singletons. Input material: sorted CD4+, CD8+, or CD8+CD57+ T cells (not recorded which) from PBMCs. These TCRs come from a human donor with aplastic anemia. CDR3s include the opening cysteine and the closing phenylalanine or tryptophan. Each record gives: clone size, V gene, J gene, D gene, CDR3 protein, CDR3 DNA. A D gene is named only where the DNA matches it firmly. Not all rows give a size; the values are once, few, many and, for expanded clones, a class.

>-|TRBV10-3|TRBJ2-1|TRBD1
CATSGGNEQFF
TGTGCCACCTCAGGGGGCAATGAGCAGTTCTTC
>-|TRBV12-3/TRBV12-4|TRBJ1-5|TRBD1
CASSPGQGLSNQPQHF
TGTGCCAGCAGCCCAGGACAGGGGTTAAGCAATCAGCCCCAGCATTTT
>-|TRBV9|TRBJ1-3|-
CASSGSGVAGNTIYF
TGTGCCAGCAGCGGTTCCGGGGTGGCTGGAAACACCATATATTTT
>-|TRBV12-3/TRBV12-4|TRBJ1-2|-
CASSLDASYGYTF
TGTGCCAGCAGTTTAGACGCCTCCTATGGCTACACCTTC
>many|TRBV2|TRBJ1-1|-
CASSQVYLNTEAFF
TGTGCCAGCAGTCAGGTATACCTGAACACTGAAGCTTTCTTT
>-|TRBV9|TRBJ1-2|-
CATSASPNYGYTF
TGTGCCACCAGTGCCAGCCCTAACTATGGCTACACCTTC
>-|TRBV7-2|TRBJ1-3|-
CASTSNSGNTIYF
TGTGCCAGCACCTCAAACAGTGGAAACACCATATATTTT
>many|TRBV18|TRBJ2-4|TRBD1
CASSDDRGNIQYF
TGTGCCAGCTCAGATGACAGGGGCAACATTCAGTACTTC
>many|TRBV19|TRBJ2-5|-
CASSPSDEGGLETQYF
TGTGCCAGTAGTCCCTCAGATGAGGGGGGCTTGGAGACCCAGTACTTC
>many|TRBV11-3|TRBJ1-1|-
CASSLDLSGAAFF
TGTGCCAGCAGCTTAGATTTATCGGGCGCGGCTTTCTTT
>-|TRBV9|TRBJ1-6|-
CASTFGGREGSPLHF
TGCGCCAGCACGTTCGGGGGTCGGGAGGGTTCACCCCTCCACTTT
>-|TRBV10-3|TRBJ2-1|TRBD2
CAISEREGGENEQFF
TGTGCCATCAGTGAGAGAGAGGGAGGGGAAAATGAGCAGTTCTTC
>-|TRBV10-3|TRBJ1-2|-
CAIKGAGTAGYTF
TGTGCCATCAAAGGGGCAGGGACGGCGGGCTACACCTTC
>many|TRBV2|TRBJ2-7|-
CASSDWQGSYDQYF
TGTGCCAGCAGTGATTGGCAGGGCTCCTACGACCAGTACTTC
>few|TRBV6-1|TRBJ1-3|-
CASSEGYGMETGNTIYF
TGTGCCAGCAGTGAAGGGTACGGGATGGAGACTGGAAACACCATATATTTT
>many|TRBV6-2/TRBV6-3|TRBJ1-1|-
CASSLHRNTEAFF
TGTGCCAGCAGTTTGCATAGAAACACTGAAGCTTTCTTT
>-|TRBV29-1|TRBJ2-1|-
CSVEGQGNEQFF
TGCAGCGTTGAAGGGCAGGGGAATGAGCAGTTCTTC
>many|TRBV7-2|TRBJ1-1|-
CASSSRVMNTEAFF
TGTGCCAGCAGCTCCAGGGTCATGAACACTGAAGCTTTCTTT
>-|TRBV2|TRBJ2-2|-
CASSEWPGTGKITGELFF
TGTGCCAGCAGTGAATGGCCCGGGACGGGGAAAATCACCGGGGAGCTGTTTTTT
>-|TRBV9|TRBJ2-7|TRBD2
CASSRRGGYYEQYF
TGTGCCAGCAGCCGCCGGGGGGGATACTACGAGCAGTACTTC
>-|TRBV25-1|TRBJ1-4|-
CASSAGRGESNEKLFF
TGTGCCAGCAGTGCCGGCCGAGGAGAATCTAATGAAAAACTGTTTTTT
>-|TRBV19|TRBJ1-1|-
CASSITGITEAFF
TGTGCCAGTAGTATAACGGGGATCACTGAAGCTTTCTTT
>-|TRBV6-5|TRBJ2-7|-
CASSSPTAGAYEQYF
TGTGCCAGCAGTTCCCCGACAGCCGGAGCCTACGAGCAGTACTTC
>-|TRBV9|TRBJ2-3|TRBD2
CASSVGGGGTDTQYF
TGTGCCAGCAGCGTAGGCGGGGGAGGCACAGATACGCAGTATTTT
>many|TRBV6-1|TRBJ1-6|TRBD1
CASSERGLSPLHF
TGTGCCAGCAGTGAAAGGGGGCTATCACCCCTCCACTTT
>many|TRBV7-3|TRBJ2-2|-
CASSLNPTDMGGELFF
TGTGCCAGCAGCTTAAACCCGACTGACATGGGCGGGGAGCTGTTTTTT
>-|TRBV9|TRBJ1-6|-
CASSVGRAGQSPLHF
TGTGCCAGCAGCGTAGGCCGGGCAGGGCAATCACCCCTCCACTTT
>many|TRBV9|TRBJ2-2|-
CASRGGNTGELFF
TGTGCCAGCAGGGGGGGGAACACCGGGGAGCTGTTTTTT
>many|TRBV6-1|TRBJ2-7|TRBD2
CATDTALAGDYEQYF
TGTGCCACCGACACCGCCTTAGCGGGCGACTACGAGCAGTACTTC
>-|TRBV2|TRBJ1-2|-
CASSYLGQEQGNYGYTF
TGTGCCAGCAGTTACCTTGGCCAGGAGCAGGGGAACTATGGCTACACCTTC
>-|TRBV20-1|TRBJ1-1|TRBD1
CSARDQGGTEAFF
TGCAGTGCTAGAGACCAGGGGGGCACTGAAGCTTTCTTT
>-|TRBV20-1|TRBJ1-5|TRBD1
CSASGIGTGNNQPQHF
TGCAGTGCTTCCGGGATAGGGACAGGGAACAATCAGCCCCAGCATTTT
>many|TRBV14|TRBJ1-1|-
CASSQAPEGEAFF
TGTGCCAGCAGCCAAGCACCAGAAGGTGAAGCTTTCTTT
>many|TRBV6-1|TRBJ1-6|-
CASSPTVNSPLHF
TGTGCCAGCAGTCCGACAGTCAACTCACCCCTCCACTTT
>many|TRBV7-9|TRBJ1-1|TRBD1
CASSLQGEETEAFF
TGTGCCAGCAGCTTACAGGGGGAAGAGACTGAAGCTTTCTTT
>-|TRBV20-1|TRBJ1-2|TRBD1
CSARDTDRGLGGYTF
TGCAGTGCTAGAGACACGGACAGGGGATTGGGTGGCTACACCTTC
>few|TRBV29-1|TRBJ1-1|-
CSVVRGGLAFF
TGCAGCGTTGTCCGGGGGGGACTAGCTTTCTTT
>-|TRBV20-1|TRBJ1-2|TRBD1
CSAREDREANGYTF
TGCAGTGCTAGAGAAGACAGGGAGGCGAATGGCTACACCTTC
>-|TRBV19|TRBJ1-3|-
CASSTDRASSGNTIYF
TGTGCCAGTAGTACGGACAGAGCCAGCTCTGGAAACACCATATACTTT
>-|TRBV25-1|TRBJ2-5|TRBD1
CASSESAGTGRETQYF
TGTGCCAGCAGTGAATCTGCCGGGACAGGGAGAGAGACCCAGTACTTC
>many|TRBV6-1|TRBJ1-6|TRBD1
CAATGAGYNSPLHF
TGTGCAGCGACAGGGGCAGGATATAATTCACCCCTCCACTTT
>many|TRBV10-3|TRBJ1-2|-
CAISAPGVGGYTF
TGTGCCATCAGCGCCCCAGGGGTAGGTGGCTACACCTTC
>-|TRBV10-3|TRBJ1-5|TRBD1
CASSYRQGGDQPQHF
TGTGCCAGCAGTTATAGACAGGGAGGGGATCAGCCCCAGCATTTT
>-|TRBV20-1|TRBJ2-5|-
CSARDLRLIRETQYF
TGCAGTGCTAGGGACCTGCGACTGATCCGAGAGACCCAGTACTTC
>many|TRBV12-3/TRBV12-4|TRBJ1-4|-
CASSAGRKEKLFF
TGTGCCAGCAGTGCGGGACGCAAGGAAAAACTGTTTTTT
>-|TRBV7-8|TRBJ2-2|TRBD2
CASSSPGGRGTFTGELFF
TGTGCCAGCAGCTCTCCGGGGGGGCGGGGGACGTTCACCGGGGAGCTGTTTTTT
>-|TRBV15|TRBJ2-7|TRBD2
CATSSRTSGGDNRLRPLLEQYF
TGTGCCACCAGCAGCCGGACTAGCGGGGGGGATAATCGTTTACGCCCTCTCCTCGAGCAGTACTTC
>-|TRBV7-9|TRBJ2-7|TRBD1
CASSLSTGVSYEQYF
TGTGCCAGCAGCTTGTCCACAGGGGTCTCCTACGAGCAGTACTTC
>many|TRBV27|TRBJ2-7|TRBD1
CASRRTGVYEQYF
TGTGCCAGTCGACGGACAGGGGTCTACGAGCAGTACTTC
>-|TRBV2|TRBJ1-6|-
CASRRQGSDSPLHF
TGTGCCAGCAGACGACAAGGCTCGGATTCACCCCTCCACTTT
>many|TRBV19|TRBJ2-4|TRBD2
CASSRLAGDVLAKNIQYF
TGTGCCAGTAGTCGACTAGCGGGGGATGTTTTAGCCAAAAACATTCAGTACTTC